This entry features one T cell receptor (beta chain) sequence. What it binds is not known. CDR1 is MNHEY and CDR2 is SVGAGI in the germline V gene. V was pared by 7 bases and J by 2 bases, with 7 bases of the junction left unmatched. This CDR3 is built from 14 residues. The record originates from a study of cytomegalovirus exposure and HLA in healthy donors. Study-level points and caveats: In a later analysis, CMV-associated beta chains were mostly HLA-associated, it appeared.

In the PCR, 60 Vbeta and 13 Jbeta primers were used. Assay: immunoSEQ multiplex PCR; the TCRdb copy retains only in-frame clones and omits some. The table shows more than 150,000 clones, with 82% occurring only once. This clonotype was sampled from a woman between 50 and 59 years old in good health and CMV-seropositive. The chain couples TRBV6-5 to TRBJ1-2; 7 nucleotides match TRBD1. The specimen was PBMCs. Here the CDR3 reads CASTRQGSNYGYTF. DNA for the CDR3: TGTGCCAGCACACGACAGGGATCAAACTATGGCTACACCTTC.